Presented here are 16 T cell receptor beta chains from one specimen sequenced in a study of blood T cell repertoires in COVID-19 (dated by TCRdb to about 2020). The library came from the immunoSEQ multiplex PCR assay. This is the immuneACCESS table as TCRdb keeps it, with only in-frame sequences that have V and J called. A part of the clones is gone; compared with another copy, unresolved V genes explain less than half, and the rest is unexplained. The sample contains about 260,000 clones, approximately 91% of them found a single time. The biggest ten clones account for approximately 10% of the sample. Sequenced sample: peripheral blood. The receptors were gathered from a woman aged 25 to 45 with COVID-19, enrolled during active disease.

This chain connects TRBV7-2 to TRBJ1-3; the match to TRBD1 covers 8 bases. The trim removed 3 bases at V and 0 bases at J, leaving 1 base unmatched. Germline-derived CDR1 and CDR2 are SGHTA and FQGNSA. The CDR3 runs 15 residues. The CDR3 nucleotides read TGTGCCAGCAGCTTCGACAGGGGCTCTGGAAACACCATATATTTT. Amino acids: CASSFDRGSGNTIYF.

The rearrangement uses TRBV5-1 and TRBJ1-2; D not resolved. The CDR3 spans 16 residues. Germline V gene lookup returns CDR1 SGHRS and CDR2 YFSETQ. Trimming shortened V by 4 bases and J by 0 bases, and 16 bases separated the two germline ends. CDR3 in DNA: TGCGCCAGCAGCCCCCAGGCATGGCCAGCTAACTATGGCTACACCTTC. Translated, it gives CASSPQAWPANYGYTF.

The chain employs TRBV7-2 and TRBJ1-5; D unclear. CDR1 SGHTA and CDR2 FQGNSA come from the germline V gene. This CDR3 has 14 residues. Trimming shortened V by 4 bases and J by 0 bases, and 7 bases separated the two germline ends. The CDR3 DNA reads TGTGCCAGCAGCTCGGGATTTAGCAATCAGCCCCAGCATTTT. This gives the protein CASSSGFSNQPQHF.

The J gene is TRBJ2-7, the V gene TRBV6-5, with D perhaps TRBD2 (5 bases). The CDR3 has 13 residues. V was clipped by 0 bases and J by 9 bases, with 12 bases between them. Germline CDR1 reads MNHEY; CDR2 reads SVGAGI. The CDR3 nucleotides read TGTGCCAGCAGTTACTCCGGGGAAGGCTGGCAGTACTTC. It is translated as CASSYSGEGWQYF.

The rearrangement links TRBV7-8 to TRBJ2-7, with D perhaps matching TRBD2 (6 bases). The CDR3 totals 18 residues. In germline, CDR1 is SGHVS, CDR2 FQNEAQ. V gave up 1 base and J gave up 0 bases, with 19 bases separating them. The CDR3 region is CASSLVGRGQRASYEQYF. The CDR3 DNA sequence: TGTGCCAGCAGCTTAGTTGGTCGCGGCCAGCGGGCCTCCTACGAGCAGTACTTC. The entire variable domain, with the rest obtained from reference TRBV7-8 and TRBJ2-7, is as follows: GAGVSQSPRYKVAKRGQDVALRCDPISGHVSLFWYQQALGQGPEFLTYFQNEAQLDKSGLPSDRFFAERPEGSVSTLKIQRTQQEDSAVYLCASSLVGRGQRASYEQYFGPGTRLTVT.

The chain joins TRBV4-1 to TRBJ1-5; the match to TRBD1 covers 8 bases. The CDR3 runs 19 residues. V lost 4 bases to trimming and J lost 3 bases; unmatched junction nucleotides: 17. Germline V gene sequence: CDR1 MGHRA, CDR2 YSYEKL. The CDR3 DNA sequence: TGCGCCAGCAGCCCCTCCTCTTTATGGGGGACAGGCACCAATCAGCCCCAGCATTTT. This gives the protein CASSPSSLWGTGTNQPQHF.

The genes are TRBV4-1 and TRBJ1-4; possible D gene TRBD1, 6 bases. The CDR3 contains 16 residues. The germline gives CDR1 MGHRA, CDR2 YSYEKL. The germline V and J ends were trimmed by 1 base and 2 bases, with 11 bases remaining between them. Written as DNA, the CDR3 is TGCGCCAGCAGCCAAGGGGGGACACCCACTAATGAAAAACTGTTTTTT. Its translation is CASSQGGTPTNEKLFF.

The genes are TRBV2 and TRBJ2-7, with D perhaps matching TRBD2 (5 bases). The CDR3 totals 12 residues. Between the trimmed V and J ends, which lost 6 bases and 3 bases, there was a span of 9 bases. Looked up from germline, CDR1 is SNHLY and CDR2 is FYNNEI. The CDR3 DNA sequence: TGTGCCAGCAGGCTAGCAGGCTACGAGCAGTACTTC. This translates into CASRLAGYEQYF.

The rearrangement joins TRBV9 to TRBJ2-7; 7 nucleotides align to TRBD1. Germline V gene sequence: CDR1 SGDLS, CDR2 YYNGEE. This CDR3 is 14 amino acids long. The ends lost 0 bases at V and 3 bases at J; junction bases unmatched: 3. The CDR3 sequence: CASSVGPGGYEQYF. CDR3 nucleotide sequence: TGTGCCAGCAGCGTAGGTCCAGGGGGCTACGAGCAGTACTTC.

The CDR3 here is CASSDWTGNGYTF. The CDR3 DNA follows: TGTGCCAGCAGTGATTGGACAGGGAATGGCTACACCTTC. The chain recombines TRBV28 with TRBJ1-2; 8 bases agree with TRBD1. The J segment lost 6 bases and the V segment lost 5 bases, leaving 5 bases of the junction unmatched. This CDR3 is 13 amino acids long. The germline V gene encodes CDR1 MDHEN and CDR2 SYDVKM.

V gene TRBV6-2 or TRBV6-3 combines with J gene TRBJ2-7, with D unclear. V lost 4 bases to trimming and J lost 3 bases, with 10 bases between them. The CDR3 has 13 residues. Germline values: CDR1 MNHEY, CDR2 SVGEGT. CDR3 sequence (DNA): TGTGCCAGCAGTTCACCAGTCGACTACGAGCAGTACTTC. Translating gives CASSSPVDYEQYF.

In nucleotides, the CDR3 is TGTGCTAGTATCGCCGGGACAGGGTTCGGGGATGAGCAGTTCTTC. Translating it yields CASIAGTGFGDEQFF. The chain joins TRBV12-5 to TRBJ2-1; 9 bases agree with TRBD1. Per germline, CDR1 LGHNT and CDR2 FRNRAP. After removal of 8 bases from V and 8 bases from J, the junction contained 13 bases not matched to a gene. This CDR3 contains 15 residues.

The V gene is TRBV27, the J gene TRBJ2-1; a weak D match, TRBD2 (7 bases). The CDR3 covers 15 residues. The germline V gene encodes CDR1 MNHEY and CDR2 SMNVEV (reference sequence). Deletions cut 4 bases from V and 7 bases from J, with 17 bases between. CDR3 nucleotides: TGTGCCAGCAGTTCATGGGGGGGCCTCGGGAATGAGCAGTTCTTC. Its translation: CASSSWGGLGNEQFF.

J is TRBJ1-5 and V is TRBV30; possible D gene TRBD1, 6 bases. Trimming cost V 4 bases and J 7 bases, with 14 bases left between them. CDR1 GTSNPN and CDR2 SVGIG come from the germline V gene (reference sequence). This CDR3 contains 13 residues. The CDR3 sequence: CAWTGTHGQPQHF. The CDR3 DNA reads TGTGCCTGGACCGGGACACACGGACAGCCCCAGCATTTT.

This chain connects TRBV5-1 to TRBJ2-1; a weak D match, TRBD1 (6 bases). This CDR3 spans 14 amino acids. From germline, CDR1 is SGHRS and CDR2 YFSETQ. Trimming pared 4 bases from V and 6 bases from J, leaving 14 bases between. In DNA form, the CDR3 reads TGCGCCAGCAGCGTCGGACAGCTACCCAATGAGCAGTTCTTC. Translation gives CASSVGQLPNEQFF.

V usage is TRBV3-1 (or the pseudogene TRBV3-2) and J usage is TRBJ1-2, with D perhaps TRBD1 (6 bases). The CDR3 length is 14 residues. With 4 bases removed from V and 4 bases from J, the gap between germline ends came to 13 bases. Per the germline V gene, CDR1 is LGHDT and CDR2 is YNNKEL (reference sequence). For the CDR3, the DNA is TGTGCCAGCAGCCTCCTGGGGGGGGCCTATGGCTACACCTTC. It yields the protein CASSLLGGAYGYTF.